The present T cell receptor (beta chain) was sequenced within a study of T cell changes during pregnancy in multiple sclerosis. Looked up from germline, CDR1 is SGHRS and CDR2 is YFSETQ. The germline V and J ends were trimmed by 0 bases and 6 bases, with 15 bases remaining between them. CDR3 length: 15 amino acids. Clones were read by immunoSEQ multiplex PCR, and TCRdb kept only the in-frame ones, dropping some. The sample yields over 25,000 clones, around nine tenths seen once. The sequencing here drew on CD8+ T cells from peripheral blood mononuclear cells, taken before pregnancy. The clonotype was recovered from a female donor with multiple sclerosis, enrolled in a pregnancy study. The V call is TRBV5-1, the J call TRBJ1-2, with D perhaps matching TRBD1 (5 bases). The DNA of the CDR3 is TGCGCCAGCAGCTTGGGGGTCGCAGACAGACATGGCTACACCTTC. Encoded protein: CASSLGVADRHGYTF.